This is a list of T cell receptor beta chains from one sample in a study of cytomegalovirus exposure and HLA in healthy donors. Some clones are missing from TCRdb's copy, which holds only in-frame ones; the method was immunoSEQ multiplex PCR. The data contain about 84,000 clones, just under 80% of them singletons. Sequences were obtained from PBMCs. Receptor source: a male donor in good health and CMV-seropositive. CDR3s include the opening cysteine and the closing phenylalanine or tryptophan. D genes are given only for firm matches. Not all rows give a size; the values are once, few, many and, for expanded clones, a class.

clone_size,v_call,j_call,d_call,cdr3_nt,cdr3_aa
NA,TRBV7-9,TRBJ1-1,TRBD1,TGTGCCAGCAGCTCGGGACAGGGGCGGACTGAAGCTTTCTTT,CASSSGQGRTEAFF
NA,TRBV5-4,TRBJ2-5,TRBD2,TGTGCCAGCAGCCCTGGACTAGCGGGAGGTCAAGAGACCCAGTACTTC,CASSPGLAGGQETQYF
few,TRBV11-2,TRBJ2-1,NA,TGTGCCAGCAGCTTGATAGAGGAGCAGTTCTTC,CASSLIEEQFF
NA,TRBV5-4,TRBJ2-5,TRBD2,TGTGCCAGCAGCGGGGGCGGACTAGCGGGACAAGAGACCCAGTACTTC,CASSGGGLAGQETQYF
NA,TRBV2,TRBJ2-5,TRBD1,TGTGCCAGCAGTGAAAGTTTAGGGACAGGACTACAAGAGACCCAGTACTTC,CASSESLGTGLQETQYF
once,TRBV30,TRBJ2-1,TRBD2,TGTGCCTGGAACCCCCTAGCGGGAGATAGCAATGAGCAGTTCTTC,CAWNPLAGDSNEQFF
NA,TRBV5-1,TRBJ2-3,TRBD2,TGCGCCAGCAGCTTGGCAAGCGGGAGTACACGAGATACGCAGTATTTT,CASSLASGSTRDTQYF
NA,TRBV2,TRBJ2-7,NA,TGTGCCAGCAGTGAGGCGACTAGAGGATTGGGGCAGTACTTC,CASSEATRGLGQYF
NA,TRBV5-4,TRBJ2-5,NA,TGTGCCACCCAACGGGAAGAGACCCAGTACTTC,CATQREETQYF
NA,TRBV11-3,TRBJ1-5,NA,TGTGCCAGCAGCTCCCCCAAAGGGGTCAATCAGCCCCAGCATTTT,CASSSPKGVNQPQHF
NA,TRBV6-4,TRBJ2-3,NA,TGTGCCAGCAGTGCCCAGGATACAGATACGCAGTATTTT,CASSAQDTDTQYF
NA,TRBV5-8,TRBJ2-3,NA,TGTGCCAGCAGCTTCAGGACGACAGGACCTCGCACAGATACGCAGTATTTT,CASSFRTTGPRTDTQYF
NA,TRBV5-1,TRBJ2-2,TRBD2,TGCGCCAGCAGCGCTGGGGGGGAGCTGGCCGGGGAGCTGTTTTTT,CASSAGGELAGELFF
NA,TRBV12-5,TRBJ2-1,TRBD1,TGTGCTAGTGGTTTGGCCCGGGACAGGGTCTTCGGTGAGCAGTTCTTC,CASGLARDRVFGEQFF
NA,TRBV5-1,TRBJ1-4,TRBD1,TGCGCCAGCAGCTTGCGTCAGGGGGCCGGTGAAAAACTGTTTTTT,CASSLRQGAGEKLFF
NA,TRBV6-1,TRBJ2-1,NA,TGTGCCAGCATAAACAGGGTCCATGAGCAGTTCTTC,CASINRVHEQFF
NA,TRBV4-1,TRBJ1-5,TRBD1,TGCGCCAGCAGCCAAGATGACACAGGGGTTGGTCAGCCCCAGCATTTT,CASSQDDTGVGQPQHF
NA,TRBV7-2,TRBJ2-3,TRBD2,TGTGCCAGCAGCTGGACCGGGACTAGCGGGAGTGGTAGAGATACGCAGTATTTT,CASSWTGTSGSGRDTQYF
NA,TRBV7-2,TRBJ2-7,TRBD1,TGTGCCAGCAGCGCAGGGGGCTACGAGCAGTACTTC,CASSAGGYEQYF
NA,TRBV5-1,TRBJ2-1,NA,TGCGCCAGCAGCCTGGGGTCCTACTACAATGAGCAGTTCTTC,CASSLGSYYNEQFF
NA,TRBV7-6,TRBJ2-7,TRBD2,TGTGCCAGCACCACACTAGCGGGAGTCTCCTACGAGCAGTACTTC,CASTTLAGVSYEQYF
NA,TRBV28,TRBJ2-3,TRBD2,TGTGCCAGCAGTTTAGGCGGGAGTGGCGCAGATACGCAGTATTTT,CASSLGGSGADTQYF
NA,TRBV5-1,TRBJ1-1,NA,TGCGCCAGCAGGGCCGGGACATCGGGTTTCAACTCCTATTTT,CASRAGTSGFNSYF
NA,TRBV4-1,TRBJ2-3,NA,TGCGCCAGCAGCCAAGATCTCAGCGAAGATACGCAGTATTTT,CASSQDLSEDTQYF
NA,TRBV15,TRBJ2-1,TRBD2,TGTGCCACCAGCACAAGTAGCGGGAGCTACAATGAGCAGTTCTTC,CATSTSSGSYNEQFF
NA,TRBV28,TRBJ2-1,TRBD1,TGTGCCACCGCATCCGGGACAGGGGGCGTGTATGAGCAGTTCTTC,CATASGTGGVYEQFF
few,TRBV5-1,TRBJ1-1,NA,TGCGCCAGCAGCTTGGGCGGCGGGATGAACACTGAAGCTTTCTTT,CASSLGGGMNTEAFF
few,TRBV14,TRBJ1-1,NA,TGTGCCAGCAGCCAAGGTCTCGGGAGGGGAGCTTTCTTT,CASSQGLGRGAFF
few,TRBV6-5,TRBJ1-1,NA,TGTGCCAGCAGTTACTCGTTGAGCACTGAAGCTTTCTTT,CASSYSLSTEAFF
NA,TRBV7-9,TRBJ2-7,TRBD2,TGTGCCAGCAGCTTAACTAGCGGGCGGAGCTCCTACGAGCAGTACTTC,CASSLTSGRSSYEQYF
NA,TRBV6-6,TRBJ2-7,TRBD2,TGTGCCAGCAGGACCGGGACTAGCGGGAGGTACGAGCAGTACTTC,CASRTGTSGRYEQYF